This record concerns one T cell receptor (beta chain) sequence. A 5'RACE template switching approach incorporating UMIs was used to make TCR beta cDNA. TCRdb re-analyzed the 5' RACE reads; it lists each CDR3 protein once, without DNA. Its table records 300,000 to 500,000 distinct CDR3 sequences. The data originate from a study of T cells expressing NK-cell markers. Germline V gene data show CDR1 as DFQATT and CDR2 as SNEGSKA (reference sequence). The CDR3 consists of 14 residues. The clonotype originates from a woman in her forties or fifties in good health. The sequencing sample was made of blood T cells: a sorted CD56 or NKG2C T cell subset, CD4+ or CD8+ T cells, or bulk PBMC T cells (not recorded which). The V and J genes are TRBV20-1 and TRBJ1-1; TCRdb designates TRBD1, a call that cannot be tested without DNA. The CDR3 loop is CSARVDRLNTEAFF.